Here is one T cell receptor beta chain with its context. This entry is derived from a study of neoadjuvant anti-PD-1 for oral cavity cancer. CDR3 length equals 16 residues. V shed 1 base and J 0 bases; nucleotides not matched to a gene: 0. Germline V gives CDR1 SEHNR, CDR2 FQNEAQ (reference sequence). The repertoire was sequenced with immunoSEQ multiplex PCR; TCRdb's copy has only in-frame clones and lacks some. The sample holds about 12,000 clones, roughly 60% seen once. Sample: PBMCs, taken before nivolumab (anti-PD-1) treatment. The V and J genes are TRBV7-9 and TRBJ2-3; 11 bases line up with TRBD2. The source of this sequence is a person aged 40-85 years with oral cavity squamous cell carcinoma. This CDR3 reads CASSLGTSGSTDTQYF. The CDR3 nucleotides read TGTGCCAGCAGCTTAGGGACTAGCGGGAGCACAGATACGCAGTATTTT.